This TCR beta chain appears in the sequencing data of a study of T cells in Graves' hyperthyroidism and ophthalmopathy. On the study more broadly: Before treatment of any kind, peripheral blood was taken at initial diagnosis.

The CDR3 contains 15 residues. Germline V CDR1 and CDR2: SGHRS, YFSETQ. There were TCR beta CDR3 regions amplified from RNA transcripts. In the first-round RT-PCR of the TCR CDR3, the HTBI primer set was used. In TCRdb, the multiplex PCR reads were re-called with MiXCR into one record per CDR3 protein. The sample has hundreds of thousands of distinct CDR3 sequences; around 40% are singletons. Points on this clonotype: Sequence at one end of the junction differs from germline and may be a read error.

The TCR was taken from a woman in her forties with Graves' hyperthyroidism. Material: blood. The chain couples TRBV5-1 to TRBJ2-7, with D possibly matching TRBD2 (5 bases). The CDR3 region is CTSSLEASVVYEQYF. Here the CDR3 DNA reads TGCACCAGCAGCTTGGAGGCCTCCGTGGTCTACGAGCAGTACTTC. Complete variable domain (other parts from reference TRBV5-1 and TRBJ2-7): KAGVTQTPRYLIKTRGQQVTLSCSPISGHRSVSWYQQTPGQGLQFLFEYFSETQRNKGNFPGRFSGRQFSNSRSEMNVSTLELGDSALYLCTSSLEASVVYEQYFGPGTRLTVT.